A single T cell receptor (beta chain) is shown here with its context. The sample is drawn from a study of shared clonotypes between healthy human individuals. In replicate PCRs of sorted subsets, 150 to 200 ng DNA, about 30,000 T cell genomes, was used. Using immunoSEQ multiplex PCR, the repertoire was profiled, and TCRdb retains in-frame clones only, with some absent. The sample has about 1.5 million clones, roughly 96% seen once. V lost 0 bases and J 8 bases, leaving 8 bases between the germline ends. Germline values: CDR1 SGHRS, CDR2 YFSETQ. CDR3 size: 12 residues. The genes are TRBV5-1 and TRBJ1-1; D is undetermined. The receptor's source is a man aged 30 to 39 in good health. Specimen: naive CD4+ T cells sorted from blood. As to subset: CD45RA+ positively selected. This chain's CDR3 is CASSLVAGEAFF. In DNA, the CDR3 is TGCGCCAGCAGCTTGGTGGCAGGAGAAGCTTTCTTT.